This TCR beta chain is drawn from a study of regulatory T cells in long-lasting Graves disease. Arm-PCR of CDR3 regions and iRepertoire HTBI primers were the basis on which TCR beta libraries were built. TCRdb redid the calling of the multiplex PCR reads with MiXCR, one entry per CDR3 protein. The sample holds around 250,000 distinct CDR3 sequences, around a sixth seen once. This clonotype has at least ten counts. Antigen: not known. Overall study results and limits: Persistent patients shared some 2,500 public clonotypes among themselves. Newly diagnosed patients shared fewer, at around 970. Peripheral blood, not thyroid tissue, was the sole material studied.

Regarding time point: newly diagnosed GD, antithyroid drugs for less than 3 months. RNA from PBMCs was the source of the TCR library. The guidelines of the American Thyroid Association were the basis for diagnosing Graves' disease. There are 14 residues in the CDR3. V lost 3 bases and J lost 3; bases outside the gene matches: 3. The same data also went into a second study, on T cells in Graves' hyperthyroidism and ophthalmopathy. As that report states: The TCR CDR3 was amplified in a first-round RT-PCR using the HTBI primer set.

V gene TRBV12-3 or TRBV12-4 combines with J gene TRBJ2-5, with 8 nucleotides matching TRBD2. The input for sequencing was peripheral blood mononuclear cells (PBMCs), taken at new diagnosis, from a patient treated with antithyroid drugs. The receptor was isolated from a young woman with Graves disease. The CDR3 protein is CASSLSAGEETQYF. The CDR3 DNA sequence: TGTGCCAGCAGTTTGTCAGCGGGGGAAGAGACCCAGTACTTC.